This T cell receptor (beta chain) was profiled in a study of cytomegalovirus exposure and HLA in healthy donors. Researchers ran the PCR with 60 Vbeta and 13 Jbeta primers. Method: immunoSEQ multiplex PCR; TCRdb's copy keeps in-frame clones and lacks some. The repertoire has just under 250,000 clones, roughly 87% of them found once; the top ten carry 4.5% to 6%. Whole-study results and caveats: Rare sequences made up most TCRs, while some public TCRs were found in many donors. About 90% or about 30% of the time was how often most TCR beta V segments were productive, according to an earlier analysis.

To note about this clone: Its specificity is not known.

The clonotype originates from a woman aged 40 to 50 in good health and CMV-seropositive. The sequenced material came from PBMCs.

Here the CDR3 DNA reads TGTGCCAGTAGTATATCAATACCGAGGCAGCCCCAGCATTTT. It is translated as CASSISIPRQPQHF. The chain uses TRBV19 and TRBJ1-5; D unresolved. Germline V gene data show CDR1 as LNHDA and CDR2 as SQIVND (reference sequence). V lost 2 bases, J lost 7 bases, and 12 bases lay in between. The CDR3 runs 14 residues. The variable domain in full, completed from reference TRBV19 and TRBJ1-5, reads DGGITQSPKYLFRKEGQNVTLSCEQNLNHDAMYWYRQDPGQGLRLIYYSQIVNDFQKGDIAEGYSVSREKKESFPLTVTSAQKNPTAFYLCASSISIPRQPQHFGDGTRLSIL.